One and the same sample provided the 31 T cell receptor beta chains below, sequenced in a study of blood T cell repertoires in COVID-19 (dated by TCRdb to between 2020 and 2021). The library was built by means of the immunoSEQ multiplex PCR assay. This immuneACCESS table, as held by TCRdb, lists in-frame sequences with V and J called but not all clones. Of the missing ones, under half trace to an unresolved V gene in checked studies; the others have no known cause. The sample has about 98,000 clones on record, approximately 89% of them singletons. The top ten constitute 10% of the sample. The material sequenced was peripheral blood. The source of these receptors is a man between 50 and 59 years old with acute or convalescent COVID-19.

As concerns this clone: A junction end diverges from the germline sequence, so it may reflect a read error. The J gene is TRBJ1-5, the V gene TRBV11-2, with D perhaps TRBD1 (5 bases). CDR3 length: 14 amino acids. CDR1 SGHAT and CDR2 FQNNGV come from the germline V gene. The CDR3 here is CASSLDSTNQPQHF. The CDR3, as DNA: TGTGCCAGCAGCCTAGACAGTACCAATCAGCCCCAGCATTTT.

The CDR3: CASSPGEGTLNYTQYF. The DNA of the CDR3 is TGTGCCAGCAGCCCCGGCGAGGGAACCCTAAATTATACGCAGTATTTT. The chain links TRBV11-3 to TRBJ2-3; weak D call: TRBD2 (5 bases). CDR3 size: 16 residues. Germline CDR1 SGHNT, CDR2 YENEEA. V lost 5 bases and J lost 7, with 22 bases in between.

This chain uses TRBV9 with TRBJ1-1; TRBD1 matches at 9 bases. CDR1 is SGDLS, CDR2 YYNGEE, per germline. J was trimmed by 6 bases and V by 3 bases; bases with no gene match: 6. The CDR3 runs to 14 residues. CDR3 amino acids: CASSAGDRVAEAFF. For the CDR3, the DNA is TGTGCCAGCAGCGCGGGGGACAGGGTGGCTGAAGCTTTCTTT.

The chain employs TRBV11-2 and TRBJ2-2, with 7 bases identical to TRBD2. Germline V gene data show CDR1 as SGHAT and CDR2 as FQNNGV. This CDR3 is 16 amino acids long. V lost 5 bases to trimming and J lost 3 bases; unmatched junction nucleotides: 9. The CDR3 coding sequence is TGTGCCAGCAGCCCGCGCGGACTAGGGGACACCGGGGAGCTGTTTTTT. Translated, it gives CASSPRGLGDTGELFF.

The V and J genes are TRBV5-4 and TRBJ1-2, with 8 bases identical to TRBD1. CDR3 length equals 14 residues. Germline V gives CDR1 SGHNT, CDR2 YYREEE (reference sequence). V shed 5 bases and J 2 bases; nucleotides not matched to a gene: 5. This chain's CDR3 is CASRSGQENYGYTF. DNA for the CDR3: TGTGCCAGCAGATCGGGACAGGAGAACTATGGCTACACCTTC. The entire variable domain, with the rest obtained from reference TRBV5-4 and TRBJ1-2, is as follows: ETGVTQSPTHLIKTRGQQVTLRCSSQSGHNTVSWYQQALGQGPQFIFQYYREEENGRGNFPPRFSGLQFPNYSSELNVNALELDDSALYLCASRSGQENYGYTFGSGTRLTVV.

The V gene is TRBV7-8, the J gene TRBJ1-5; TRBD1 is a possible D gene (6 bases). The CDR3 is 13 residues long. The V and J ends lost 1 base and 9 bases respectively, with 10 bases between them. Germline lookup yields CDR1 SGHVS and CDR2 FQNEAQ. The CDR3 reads CASSLETGRPQHF. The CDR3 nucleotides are TGTGCCAGCAGCTTAGAAACAGGGCGGCCCCAGCATTTT.

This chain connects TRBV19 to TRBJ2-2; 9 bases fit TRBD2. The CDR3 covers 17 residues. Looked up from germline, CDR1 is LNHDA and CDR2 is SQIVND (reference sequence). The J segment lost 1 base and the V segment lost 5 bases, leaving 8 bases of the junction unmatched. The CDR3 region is CASSAHLTSGNTGELFF. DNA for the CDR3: TGTGCCAGTAGTGCCCACCTGACTAGCGGGAACACCGGGGAGCTGTTTTTT.

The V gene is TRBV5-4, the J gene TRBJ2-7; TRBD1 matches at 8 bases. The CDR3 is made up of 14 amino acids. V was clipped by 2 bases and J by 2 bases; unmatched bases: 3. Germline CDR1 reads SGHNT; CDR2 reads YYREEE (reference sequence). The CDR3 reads CASSFGTGTYEQYF. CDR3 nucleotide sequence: TGTGCCAGCAGCTTCGGGACAGGTACCTACGAGCAGTACTTC.

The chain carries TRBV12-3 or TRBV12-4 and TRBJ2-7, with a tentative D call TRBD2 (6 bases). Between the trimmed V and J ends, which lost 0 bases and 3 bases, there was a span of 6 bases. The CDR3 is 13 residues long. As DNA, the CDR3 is TGTGCCAGCAGTTTAGCGGGACTCTACGAGCAGTACTTC. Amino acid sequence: CASSLAGLYEQYF.

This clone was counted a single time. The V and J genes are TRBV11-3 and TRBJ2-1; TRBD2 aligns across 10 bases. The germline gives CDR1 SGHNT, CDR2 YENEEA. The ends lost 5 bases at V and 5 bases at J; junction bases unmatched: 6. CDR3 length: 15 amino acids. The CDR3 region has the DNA TGTGCCAGCAGCCCGGGACTAGCGAGCCACAATGAGCAGTTCTTC. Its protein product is CASSPGLASHNEQFF.

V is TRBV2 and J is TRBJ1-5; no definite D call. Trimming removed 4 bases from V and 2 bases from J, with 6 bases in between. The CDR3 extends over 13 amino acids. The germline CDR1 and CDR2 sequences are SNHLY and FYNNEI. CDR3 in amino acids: CASSVSGNQPQHF. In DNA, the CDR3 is TGTGCCAGCAGTGTAAGCGGCAATCAGCCCCAGCATTTT.

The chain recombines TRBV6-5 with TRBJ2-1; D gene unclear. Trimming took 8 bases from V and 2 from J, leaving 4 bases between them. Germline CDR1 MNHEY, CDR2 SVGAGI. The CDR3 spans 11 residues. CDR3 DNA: TGTGCCAGCCAGACCTACAATGAGCAGTTCTTC. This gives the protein CASQTYNEQFF.

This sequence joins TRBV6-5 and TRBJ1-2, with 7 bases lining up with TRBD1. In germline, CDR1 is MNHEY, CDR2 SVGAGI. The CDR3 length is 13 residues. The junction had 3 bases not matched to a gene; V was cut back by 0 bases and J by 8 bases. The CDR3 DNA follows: TGTGCCAGCAGTTACTCGCGACAGGGAGGCTACACCTTC. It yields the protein CASSYSRQGGYTF.

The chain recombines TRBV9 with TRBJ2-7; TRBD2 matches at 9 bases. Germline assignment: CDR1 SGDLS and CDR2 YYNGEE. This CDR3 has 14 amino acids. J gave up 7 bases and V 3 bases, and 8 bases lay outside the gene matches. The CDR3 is CASSAVAGEGEQYF. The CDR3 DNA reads TGTGCCAGCAGCGCCGTAGCGGGGGAGGGGGAGCAGTACTTC.

CDR3 nucleotide sequence: TGTGCCAGCTCACGAGGACAGGCCGGTTGGGGAAACACCATATATTTT. Protein: CASSRGQAGWGNTIYF. This rearrangement joins TRBV18 to TRBJ1-3; 7 bases line up with TRBD1. CDR1 KGHSH and CDR2 LQKENI come from the germline V gene. Trimming at V came to 4 bases and at J to 4 bases, leaving 10 bases not matched to a gene. This CDR3 is built from 16 residues.

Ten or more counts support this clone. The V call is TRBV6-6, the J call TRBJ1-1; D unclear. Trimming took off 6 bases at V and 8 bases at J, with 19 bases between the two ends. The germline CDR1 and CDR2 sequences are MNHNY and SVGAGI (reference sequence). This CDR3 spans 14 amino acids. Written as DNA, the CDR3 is TGTGCCAGCAGCCTCGAGGCAGGTCGAGGGGAAGCTTTCTTT. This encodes CASSLEAGRGEAFF.

CDR3 coding DNA: TGTGCCAGCAGCCCTAGGGGCGGCTTCAGGGGACAGAACACTGAAGCTTTCTTT. Amino acids: CASSPRGGFRGQNTEAFF. The rearrangement links TRBV11-3 to TRBJ1-1; a weak D match, TRBD1 (6 bases). In germline, CDR1 is SGHNT, CDR2 YENEEA. The CDR3 runs 18 residues. Trimming took off 5 bases at V and 1 base at J, with 23 bases between the two ends.

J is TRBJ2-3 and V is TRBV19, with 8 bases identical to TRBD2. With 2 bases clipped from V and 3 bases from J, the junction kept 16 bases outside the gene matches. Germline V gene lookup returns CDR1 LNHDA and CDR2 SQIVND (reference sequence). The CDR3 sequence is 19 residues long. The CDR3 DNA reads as TGTGCCAGTAGTATACGGTACGGCCAGCGGGAGAGGGGAACAGATACGCAGTATTTT. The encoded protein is CASSIRYGQRERGTDTQYF.

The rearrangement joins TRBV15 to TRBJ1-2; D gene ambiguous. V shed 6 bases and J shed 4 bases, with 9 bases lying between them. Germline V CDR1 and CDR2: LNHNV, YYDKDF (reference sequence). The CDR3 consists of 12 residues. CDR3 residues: CATRSGSYGYTF. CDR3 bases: TGTGCCACCAGAAGCGGATCCTATGGCTACACCTTC.

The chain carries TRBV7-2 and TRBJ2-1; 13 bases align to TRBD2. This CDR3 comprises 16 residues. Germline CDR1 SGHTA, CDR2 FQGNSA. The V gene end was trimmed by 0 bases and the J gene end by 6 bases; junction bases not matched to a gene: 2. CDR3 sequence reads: CASSLARTSGSNEQFF. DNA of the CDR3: TGTGCCAGCAGCTTAGCGAGGACTAGCGGGAGCAATGAGCAGTTCTTC.

CDR3 DNA: TGTGCCAGCTCTCAGGGCCCGAATCAGCCCCAGCATTTT. Translating gives CASSQGPNQPQHF. The chain links TRBV2 to TRBJ1-5; weak D call: TRBD1 (5 bases). CDR1 and CDR2 from the germline V gene are SNHLY and FYNNEI. Trimming removed 8 bases at V and 4 bases at J, with 12 bases between. This CDR3 is built from 13 residues. Drawing the rest from reference TRBV2 and TRBJ1-5, the complete variable domain is EPEVTQTPSHQVTQMGQEVILRCVPISNHLYFYWYRQILGQKVEFLVSFYNNEISEKSEIFDDQFSVERPDGSNFTLKIRSTKLEDSAMYFCASSQGPNQPQHFGDGTRLSIL.

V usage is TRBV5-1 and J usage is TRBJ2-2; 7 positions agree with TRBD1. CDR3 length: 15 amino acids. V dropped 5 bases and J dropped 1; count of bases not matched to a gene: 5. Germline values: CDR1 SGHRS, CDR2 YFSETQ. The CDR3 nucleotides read TGCGCCAGCAGGGAGACAGGGATGAACACCGGGGAGCTGTTTTTT. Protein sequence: CASRETGMNTGELFF.

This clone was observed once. In DNA form, the CDR3 reads TGTGCCAGCAGCGACCCAATACTAGCGGGAGGAAGCACCGGGGAGCTGTTTTTT. Translating it yields CASSDPILAGGSTGELFF. This chain connects TRBV25-1 to TRBJ2-2; TRBD2 matches 12 bases. The CDR3 is 18 residues long. From germline, CDR1 is MGHDK and CDR2 SYGVNS. Losses at the gene ends were 6 bases for V and 4 bases for J; bases not matched to a gene: 12.

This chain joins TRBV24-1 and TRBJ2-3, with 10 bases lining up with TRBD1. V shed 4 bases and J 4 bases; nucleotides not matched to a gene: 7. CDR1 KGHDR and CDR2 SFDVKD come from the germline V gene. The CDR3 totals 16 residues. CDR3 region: CATSDPGGQGPDTQYF. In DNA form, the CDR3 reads TGTGCCACCAGTGACCCTGGGGGACAGGGGCCAGATACGCAGTATTTT.

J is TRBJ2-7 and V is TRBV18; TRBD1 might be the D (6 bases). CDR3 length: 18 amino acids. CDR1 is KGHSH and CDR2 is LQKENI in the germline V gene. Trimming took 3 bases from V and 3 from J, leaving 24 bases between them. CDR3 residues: CASSPLPGRAGANYEQYF. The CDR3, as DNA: TGTGCCAGCTCACCCCTTCCGGGCAGGGCAGGGGCCAACTACGAGCAGTACTTC.

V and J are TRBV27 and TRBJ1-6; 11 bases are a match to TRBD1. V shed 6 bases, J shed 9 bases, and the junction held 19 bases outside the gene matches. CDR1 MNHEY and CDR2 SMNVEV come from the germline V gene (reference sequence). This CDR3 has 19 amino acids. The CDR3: CASRRTGTGGLTAGSPLHF. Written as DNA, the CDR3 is TGTGCCAGCAGGCGGACCGGGACAGGGGGTTTAACGGCGGGTTCACCCCTCCACTTT.

CDR3 residues: CASSPQGSVYEQYF. The DNA of the CDR3 is TGTGCCAGCAGCCCACAGGGGAGCGTTTACGAGCAGTACTTC. The rearrangement uses TRBV6-6 and TRBJ2-7, with 7 bases matching TRBD1. The CDR3 has 14 amino acids. Unmatched junction bases numbered 9, after V lost 6 bases and J lost 4 bases. CDR1 is MNHNY and CDR2 is SVGAGI in the germline V gene (reference sequence).

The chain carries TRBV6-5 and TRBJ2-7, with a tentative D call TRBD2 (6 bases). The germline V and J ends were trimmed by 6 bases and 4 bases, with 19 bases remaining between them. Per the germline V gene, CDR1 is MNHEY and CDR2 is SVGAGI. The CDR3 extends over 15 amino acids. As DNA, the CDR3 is TGTGCCAGCAGAGCTGACACCCTCGGGGGATACGAGCAGTACTTC. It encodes CASRADTLGGYEQYF.

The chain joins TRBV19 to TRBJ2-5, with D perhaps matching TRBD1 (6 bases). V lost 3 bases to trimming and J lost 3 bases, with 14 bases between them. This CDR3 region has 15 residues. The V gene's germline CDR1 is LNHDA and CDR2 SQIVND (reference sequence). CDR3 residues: CASSIIPGAKETQYF. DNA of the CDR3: TGTGCCAGTAGTATCATTCCAGGGGCTAAAGAGACCCAGTACTTC. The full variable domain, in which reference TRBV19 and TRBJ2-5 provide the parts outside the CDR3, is DGGITQSPKYLFRKEGQNVTLSCEQNLNHDAMYWYRQDPGQGLRLIYYSQIVNDFQKGDIAEGYSVSREKKESFPLTVTSAQKNPTAFYLCASSIIPGAKETQYFGPGTRLLVL.

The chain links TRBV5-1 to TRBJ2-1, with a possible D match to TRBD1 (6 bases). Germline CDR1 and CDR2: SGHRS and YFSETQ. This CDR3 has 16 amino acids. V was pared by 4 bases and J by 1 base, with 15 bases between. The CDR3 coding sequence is TGCGCCAGCAGCCTGCCTCCTAGGGGGTCCTACAATGAGCAGTTCTTC. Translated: CASSLPPRGSYNEQFF.

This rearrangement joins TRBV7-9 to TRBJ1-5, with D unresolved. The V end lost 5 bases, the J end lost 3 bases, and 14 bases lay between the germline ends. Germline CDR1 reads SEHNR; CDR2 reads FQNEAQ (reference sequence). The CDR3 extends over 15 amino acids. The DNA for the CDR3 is TGTGCCAGCAGCCAACACTCCCGGGACAATCAGCCCCAGCATTTT. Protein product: CASSQHSRDNQPQHF.